These T cell receptor beta chains were read from a single sample in a study of chemoradiotherapy in HPV16-positive cancers. The table came from immunoSEQ multiplex PCR; TCRdb's copy has only in-frame clones and leaves some out. The sample yields around 53,000 clones, 90% seen once. Sequencing was performed on blood, taken from a patient who underwent chemoradiotherapy. Receptors originate from a human donor with HPV-associated anogenital cancer. The conserved cysteine and the conserved F or W are not part of the CDR3 here. The order of the fields is V gene, CDR3 protein.

TRBV18 | ASSPPYGMETQY
TRBV5-1 | ASSLTGTEQF
TRBV2 | ASSPDSYGYT
TRBV19 | ASSMGRNTGELF
TRBV10-3 | AIGGRRSYEQY
TRBV7-3 | ASSLQGANTGELF
TRBV4-1 | ATQPSPYRGNEKLF
TRBV5-4 | ASSRQGGSYNEQF
TRBV9 | ASSVLGLGETQY
TRBV11-2 | ASSFGTGPYEQY
TRBV2 | ASSGTAGRQPQH
TRBV6-5 | ASTKQGMNTEAF
TRBV7-2 | ASSPSQGPNTEAF
TRBV5-1 | ASSLKDLPGDTQY
TRBV11-1 | ASSTGTATRETQY
TRBV19 | ASSIRGSGAHL
TRBV29-1 | SARQGTEYGYT
TRBV9 | ASSPEEGLGTSYGYT
TRBV7-9 | ASSPRSDTQY
TRBV5-4 | ASSSGLAGSYNEQF
TRBV4-3 | ASSHPNGGYYGYT
TRBV6-5 | ASSPRDSLGYT
TRBV6-5 | ASRGANQPQH
TRBV19 | ASRLLGAGYT
TRBV5-1 | ASSRPGMAYEQY
TRBV5-1 | ASSWDRDTEAF
TRBV19 | ASSTQGASYEQY
TRBV11-3 | ASSTGDEQF
TRBV21-1 | ASSPLSTNHRGVSSTDTQY
TRBV14 | ASSRGWNEQY
TRBV27 | ASSLTTGTNYGYT
TRBV5-4 | ASSNQGASGNTIY
TRBV9 | ASSPGTGGSYEQY
TRBV11-3 | ASSLVLSGANVLT
TRBV29-1 | SAGEGTEAF
TRBV5-1 | ASSLFEGGSYEQY
TRBV7-9 | ASSIPGTVYEQY
TRBV11-3 | ASSEGLPGGAQY
TRBV6-5 | ASSTTGAEAF
TRBV25-1 | APRGRWSNQPQH
TRBV7-9 | ASASLRDRVTETQY
TRBV5-1 | ASSVGGPNYGYT
TRBV7-6 | ASSLRAGTATEAF
TRBV10-3 | AISLAGGTFEQY
TRBV30 | AWSETLTGELF